Sequencing of this TCR beta chain was carried out in a study of low-dose radiotherapy and immunotherapy resistance in tumors. Turning to the study itself: Patients were treated with intravenous nivolumab at 240 mg every two weeks and were also dosed with ipilimumab at 1 mg/kg every six weeks.

The time point is: after trial treatment. Treatment noted: LDRT plus nivolumab, ipilimumab, low-dose cyclophosphamide and aspirin (RACIN trial). Donors received a regimen that comprised nivolumab, ipilimumab, aspirin, low-dose cyclophosphamide and low-dose radiotherapy. Primers targeting TRAV and TRBV primed first-strand cDNA, covering alpha and beta chains. For amplifying TCRs, the PCR ran for approximately 21 cycles with Phusion, which was used together with a constant-region primer and the adapter on the V primers. TCRdb reprocessed the reads via MiXCR and lists one record per CDR3 protein. This table has under 90,000 distinct CDR3 sequences, about a sixth appearing once. Between the trimmed V and J ends, which lost 8 bases and 3 bases, there was a span of 20 bases. There are 14 residues in the CDR3. Germline V gene data show CDR1 as DFQATT and CDR2 as SNEGSKA (reference sequence). The sample holds many counts of this clonotype.

This clonotype originated in a male donor with prostate cancer. The material sequenced was PBMCs, taken after low-dose radiotherapy plus immunotherapy. The rearrangement joins TRBV20-1 to TRBJ2-7, with D perhaps matching TRBD1 or TRBD2 (5 bases each). The CDR3 region is CSPRLGVGYYEQYF. CDR3 sequence (DNA): TGCAGTCCTCGGTTGGGGGTTGGTTACTACGAGCAGTACTTC.